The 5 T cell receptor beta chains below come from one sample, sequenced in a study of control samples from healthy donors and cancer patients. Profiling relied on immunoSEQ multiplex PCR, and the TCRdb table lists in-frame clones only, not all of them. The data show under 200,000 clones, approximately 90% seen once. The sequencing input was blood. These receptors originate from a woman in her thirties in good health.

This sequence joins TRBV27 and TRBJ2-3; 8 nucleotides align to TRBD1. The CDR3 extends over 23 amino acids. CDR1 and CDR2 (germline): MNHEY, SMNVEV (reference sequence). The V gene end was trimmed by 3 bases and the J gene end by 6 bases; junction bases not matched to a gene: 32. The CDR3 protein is CASSLGDSNHMGQDRVGGDTQYF. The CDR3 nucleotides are TGTGCCAGCAGTTTGGGGGATTCGAACCATATGGGTCAGGACAGGGTAGGAGGGGATACGCAGTATTTT.

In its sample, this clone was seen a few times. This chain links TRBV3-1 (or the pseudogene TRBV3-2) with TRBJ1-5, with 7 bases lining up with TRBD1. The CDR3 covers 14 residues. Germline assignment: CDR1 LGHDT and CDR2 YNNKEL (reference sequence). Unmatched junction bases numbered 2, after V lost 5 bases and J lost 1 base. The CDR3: CASSRGGSNQPQHF. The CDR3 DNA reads TGTGCCAGCAGCAGAGGGGGCAGCAATCAGCCCCAGCATTTT.

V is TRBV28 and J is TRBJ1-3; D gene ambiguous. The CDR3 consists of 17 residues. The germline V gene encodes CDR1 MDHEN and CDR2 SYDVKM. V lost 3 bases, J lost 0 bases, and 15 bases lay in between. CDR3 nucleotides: TGTGCCAGCAGTTTGGATTCGGCGGACTCCTCTGGAAACACCATATATTTT. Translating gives CASSLDSADSSGNTIYF.

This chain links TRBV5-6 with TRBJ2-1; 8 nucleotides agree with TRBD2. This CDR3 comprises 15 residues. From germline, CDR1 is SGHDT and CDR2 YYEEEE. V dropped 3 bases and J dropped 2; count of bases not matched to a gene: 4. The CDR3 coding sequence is TGTGCCAGCAGCTCGTTAGCGGGAACCTACAATGAGCAGTTCTTC. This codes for CASSSLAGTYNEQFF.

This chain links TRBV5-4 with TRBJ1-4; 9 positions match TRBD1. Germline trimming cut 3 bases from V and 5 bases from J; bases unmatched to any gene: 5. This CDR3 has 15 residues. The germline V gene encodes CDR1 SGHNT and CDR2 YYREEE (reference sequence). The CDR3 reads CASSSRTGENEKLFF. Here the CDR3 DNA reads TGTGCCAGCAGCTCCCGGACAGGGGAGAATGAAAAACTGTTTTTT.